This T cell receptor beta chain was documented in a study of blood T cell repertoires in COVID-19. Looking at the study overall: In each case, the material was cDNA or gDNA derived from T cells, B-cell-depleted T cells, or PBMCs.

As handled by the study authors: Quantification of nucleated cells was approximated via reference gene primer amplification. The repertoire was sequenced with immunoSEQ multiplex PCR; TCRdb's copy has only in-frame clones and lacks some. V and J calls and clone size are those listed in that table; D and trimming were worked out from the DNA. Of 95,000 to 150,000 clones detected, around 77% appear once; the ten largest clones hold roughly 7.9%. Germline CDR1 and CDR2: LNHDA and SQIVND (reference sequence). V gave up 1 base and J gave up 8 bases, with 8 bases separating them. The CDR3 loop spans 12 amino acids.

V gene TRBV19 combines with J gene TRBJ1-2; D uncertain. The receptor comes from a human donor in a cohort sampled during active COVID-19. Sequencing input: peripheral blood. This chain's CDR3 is CASSIGQAGYTF. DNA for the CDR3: TGTGCCAGTAGTATAGGGCAGGCCGGCTACACCTTC.